What follows are 8 T cell receptor beta chains derived from one specimen sequenced in a study of blood T cells in healthy people across ages. The authors ran a second PCR of about 6 to 11 cycles using a sample-barcoded 5' primer and a J-beta primer mix. MiXCR, run by TCRdb on the 5' RACE reads, gives a single entry per CDR3 protein. The data hold 730,000 or so distinct CDR3 sequences, with 35% to 45% observed a single time. Sequences were obtained from blood. These TCRs come from a woman in her sixties or seventies in good health.

This clonotype came up once. A much larger clone is a single base away; this may be a read error. J is TRBJ2-1 and V is TRBV29-1; TRBD1 matches 7 bases. V gave up 7 bases and J gave up 4 bases; unmatched junction bases: 7. The CDR3 spans 13 residues. Germline CDR1 and CDR2: SQVTM and ANQGSEA. The CDR3, as DNA: TGCAGCGGGGGGACAGCCGCATACAATGAGCAGTTCTTC. This sequence encodes CSGGTAAYNEQFF.

The chain combines TRBV9 with TRBJ2-3; TRBD2 might be the D (6 bases). The V end was cut by 4 bases, the J end by 2 bases, with 17 bases between. The CDR3 has 16 amino acids. Looked up from germline, CDR1 is SGDLS and CDR2 is YYNGEE. For the CDR3, the DNA is TGTGCCAGCAGCCTCCAAGGAGTAGCGGACACAGATACGCAGTATTTT. Translated, it gives CASSLQGVADTDTQYF. The variable domain in full, completed from reference TRBV9 and TRBJ2-3, reads DSGVTQTPKHLITATGQRVTLRCSPRSGDLSVYWYQQSLDQGLQFLIQYYNGEERAKGNILERFSAQQFPDLHSELNLSSLELGDSALYFCASSLQGVADTDTQYFGPGTRLTVL.

The V and J genes are TRBV28 and TRBJ2-5; either TRBD1 or TRBD2 may fit D (5 bases each). Trimming shortened V by 7 bases and J by 1 base, and 13 bases separated the two germline ends. CDR3 length equals 14 residues. CDR1 MDHEN and CDR2 SYDVKM come from the germline V gene. CDR3 DNA: TGTGCCAGCATTGGGCCCGGGACCCAAGAGACCCAGTACTTC. Protein sequence: CASIGPGTQETQYF.

In DNA, the CDR3 is TGTGCCAGCAGCCAACAGGGGACAGGGACAGGCGAGCAGTACTTC. Translation gives CASSQQGTGTGEQYF. This chain uses TRBV3-1 with TRBJ2-7; 9 nucleotides line up with TRBD1. V was pared by 2 bases and J by 6 bases, with 8 bases of the junction left unmatched. The CDR3 runs to 15 residues. Looked up from germline, CDR1 is LGHDT and CDR2 is YNNKEL (reference sequence).

The chain joins TRBV20-1 to TRBJ1-2; D not certain. CDR1 and CDR2 (germline): DFQATT, SNEGSKA (reference sequence). Trimming left V 1 base short and J 11 bases short, with 17 bases between. The CDR3 runs to 13 residues. The CDR3 spells CSARAFGGEDYTF. In DNA, the CDR3 is TGCAGTGCTAGAGCGTTTGGCGGGGAGGATTACACCTTC.

This chain uses TRBV7-2 with TRBJ2-5; 7 bases agree with TRBD1. The CDR3 consists of 16 residues. The V and J ends lost 3 bases and 0 bases, in that order; junction bases with no gene match: 7. Germline V gene lookup returns CDR1 SGHTA and CDR2 FQGNSA. CDR3 nucleotide sequence: TGTGCCAGCAGCTTGGACGGGACAGCGTACCAAGAGACCCAGTACTTC. Protein: CASSLDGTAYQETQYF. The full variable domain, rest sourced from reference TRBV7-2 and TRBJ2-5, is GAGVSQSPSNKVTEKGKDVELRCDPISGHTALYWYRQSLGQGLEFLIYFQGNSAPDKSGLPSDRFSAERTGGSVSTLTIQRTQQEDSAVYLCASSLDGTAYQETQYFGPGTRLLVL.

This chain links TRBV28 with TRBJ2-7; D is perhaps TRBD2 (5 bases). The CDR3 length is 11 residues. The germline V gene has CDR1 MDHEN and CDR2 SYDVKM. The V and J ends lost 7 bases and 7 bases respectively, with 11 bases between them. CDR3 region: CASTWTGEQYF. The CDR3 DNA reads TGTGCCAGCACATGGACGGGAGAGCAGTACTTC.

This clonotype was counted between two and nine times. In DNA form, the CDR3 reads TGTGCCAGCAGGGCCGACGGGGGAACTTTCTTT. Translating it yields CASRADGGTFF. The chain combines TRBV12-3 or TRBV12-4 with TRBJ1-1; D is possibly TRBD1 (5 bases). The CDR3 has 11 residues. Trimming removed 6 bases at V and 12 bases at J, with 14 bases between.